Below, 23 T cell receptor beta chains from the same sample are listed, as sequenced in a study of blood T cell repertoires in COVID-19. Clones were sequenced by immunoSEQ multiplex PCR, and TCRdb holds only the in-frame ones, with some missing. This sample yields 200,000 to 300,000 clones, of which 60% to 75% are seen a single time; about 3.1% belongs to the top ten. Source material: peripheral blood. These receptor sequences come from a woman older than 75 with acute or convalescent COVID-19.

This sequence joins TRBV7-2 and TRBJ2-7; TRBD2 is a possible D gene (5 bases). CDR3 length: 14 residues. V dropped 0 bases and J dropped 3 bases, with 9 bases sitting between them. Germline V gene sequence: CDR1 SGHTA, CDR2 FQGNSA. The CDR3 is CASSLASGNYEQYF. CDR3 DNA sequence: TGTGCCAGCAGCTTAGCCTCGGGAAACTACGAGCAGTACTTC.

This chain uses TRBV2 with TRBJ1-2; D is possibly TRBD1 (5 bases). This CDR3 spans 14 amino acids. V lost 4 bases to trimming and J lost 2 bases, with 11 bases between them. The germline CDR1 and CDR2 sequences are SNHLY and FYNNEI. The DNA for the CDR3 is TGTGCCAGCAGTGCTCGACAGCTGAACTATGGCTACACCTTC. Its translation is CASSARQLNYGYTF.

V usage is TRBV7-9 and J usage is TRBJ1-3, with D unresolved. Germline V gene lookup returns CDR1 SEHNR and CDR2 FQNEAQ (reference sequence). V lost 5 bases and J 0 bases, leaving 5 bases between the germline ends. This CDR3 contains 13 residues. CDR3: CASSIYSGNTIYF. In nucleotides, the CDR3 is TGTGCCAGCAGCATTTACTCTGGAAACACCATATATTTT. The full variable domain, in which reference TRBV7-9 and TRBJ1-3 provide the parts outside the CDR3, is DTGVSQNPRHKITKRGQNVTFRCDPISEHNRLYWYRQTLGQGPEFLTYFQNEAQLEKSRLLSDRFSAERPKGSFSTLEIQRTEQGDSAMYLCASSIYSGNTIYFGEGSWLTVV.

This chain uses TRBV2 with TRBJ1-6; no clear D gene. The CDR3 contains 18 residues. Between the trimmed V and J ends, which lost 0 bases and 0 bases, there was a span of 12 bases. From germline, CDR1 is SNHLY and CDR2 FYNNEI. CDR3 coding DNA: TGTGCCAGCAGTGAAGCGCGGGCCGCTAGCTCCTATAATTCACCCCTCCACTTT. Its protein is CASSEARAASSYNSPLHF.

This chain uses TRBV9 with TRBJ2-1; 8 bases fit TRBD2. Germline V CDR1 and CDR2: SGDLS, YYNGEE. Germline trimming cut 4 bases from V and 5 bases from J; bases unmatched to any gene: 11. CDR3 length: 16 residues. This CDR3 reads CASSPVAGHPNNEQFF. The CDR3 bases are TGTGCCAGCAGCCCAGTAGCGGGGCACCCAAACAATGAGCAGTTCTTC.

The V call is TRBV6-5, the J call TRBJ2-3; 9 positions match TRBD1. From germline, CDR1 is MNHEY and CDR2 SVGAGI. The CDR3 covers 14 residues. The V and J ends lost 7 bases and 6 bases, in that order; junction bases with no gene match: 8. The CDR3 region has the DNA TGTGCCAGCAAAAAGACAGGGGGGCCCGATACGCAGTATTTT. Translating gives CASKKTGGPDTQYF.

The rearrangement joins TRBV5-6 to TRBJ2-1, with 7 bases matching TRBD1. Unmatched junction bases numbered 6, after V lost 4 bases and J lost 5 bases. The CDR3 covers 14 residues. Germline V gene lookup returns CDR1 SGHDT and CDR2 YYEEEE. The CDR3 here is CASSPTGYDNEQFF. As DNA, the CDR3 is TGTGCCAGCAGCCCGACAGGGTATGACAATGAGCAGTTCTTC.

The V gene is TRBV6-5, the J gene TRBJ1-2, with 7 bases identical to TRBD1. This CDR3 has 13 residues. The ends lost 6 bases at V and 2 bases at J; junction bases unmatched: 3. Germline CDR1 and CDR2: MNHEY and SVGAGI. The CDR3 protein is CASRADRNYGYTF. The CDR3 bases are TGTGCCAGCAGGGCGGACAGGAACTATGGCTACACCTTC.

The CDR3 DNA is TGTGCCAGCAGTGAAGGCCCGAGTGGGGGGCAAGAGACCCAGTACTTC. Amino acid sequence: CASSEGPSGGQETQYF. This chain uses TRBV6-1 with TRBJ2-5; TRBD2 might be the D (6 bases). The V and J ends lost 1 base and 2 bases respectively, with 14 bases between them. The germline gives CDR1 MNHNS, CDR2 SASEGT. The CDR3 extends over 16 amino acids.

This clone was picked up a small number of times. V and J are TRBV2 and TRBJ2-7; 8 nucleotides agree with TRBD2. CDR1 and CDR2 from the germline V gene are SNHLY and FYNNEI. The CDR3 is made up of 16 amino acids. V was clipped by 2 bases and J by 2 bases; unmatched bases: 8. The CDR3 spells CASSETVSGGAYEQYF. CDR3 sequence (DNA): TGTGCCAGCAGTGAAACCGTAAGCGGGGGTGCCTACGAGCAGTACTTC. The full variable domain, completed using reference TRBV2 and TRBJ2-7, is EPEVTQTPSHQVTQMGQEVILRCVPISNHLYFYWYRQILGQKVEFLVSFYNNEISEKSEIFDDQFSVERPDGSNFTLKIRSTKLEDSAMYFCASSETVSGGAYEQYFGPGTRLTVT.

This chain joins TRBV29-1 and TRBJ2-7; TRBD2 might be the D (5 bases). With 5 bases removed from V and 0 bases from J, the gap between germline ends came to 8 bases. The CDR3 spans 12 residues. Germline V gene data show CDR1 as SQVTM and CDR2 as ANQGSEA. The CDR3 nucleotides read TGCAGCGTTCTCGGGAACTCCTACGAGCAGTACTTC. Translating it yields CSVLGNSYEQYF.

J is TRBJ1-4 and V is TRBV6-5, with D maybe TRBD1 (6 bases). Germline CDR1 is MNHEY and CDR2 is SVGAGI. Deletions cut 2 bases from V and 8 bases from J, with 15 bases between. The CDR3 is 15 residues long. This CDR3 is CASSYGAGVREKLFF. The CDR3 bases are TGTGCCAGCAGTTACGGTGCAGGGGTAAGGGAAAAACTGTTTTTT.

The V and J genes are TRBV19 and TRBJ1-2; 11 bases line up with TRBD1. V was pared by 2 bases and J by 0 bases, with 8 bases of the junction left unmatched. From germline, CDR1 is LNHDA and CDR2 SQIVND (reference sequence). The CDR3 spans 18 residues. As DNA, the CDR3 is TGTGCCAGTAGTATACCCGGACAGGGGGCCATTCCTAACTATGGCTACACCTTC. As protein: CASSIPGQGAIPNYGYTF.

The chain couples TRBV5-1 to TRBJ1-1, with D maybe TRBD1 (6 bases). Deletions cut 0 bases from V and 0 bases from J, with 15 bases between. Germline V gene sequence: CDR1 SGHRS, CDR2 YFSETQ. CDR3 size: 17 residues. CDR3 DNA: TGCGCCAGCAGCTTGGCCGGACAGTTAGCGATGAACACTGAAGCTTTCTTT. As protein: CASSLAGQLAMNTEAFF.

The V call is TRBV7-3, the J call TRBJ2-2, with a weak D call TRBD1 (5 bases). V lost 4 bases, J lost 0 bases, and 9 bases lay in between. The CDR3 is 15 amino acids. The germline gives CDR1 SGHTA, CDR2 FQGTGA. CDR3 protein: CASSSQVPNTGELFF. CDR3 DNA: TGTGCCAGCAGCTCACAGGTGCCGAACACCGGGGAGCTGTTTTTT.

The chain couples TRBV5-4 to TRBJ2-3, with D unresolved. Trimming left V 3 bases short and J 2 bases short, with 13 bases between. The CDR3 is 15 residues long. Per the germline V gene, CDR1 is SGHNT and CDR2 is YYREEE (reference sequence). CDR3: CASSSQSEHTDTQYF. Here the CDR3 DNA reads TGTGCCAGCAGCTCTCAGTCAGAACACACAGATACGCAGTATTTT.

The chain is built from TRBV5-1 and TRBJ2-3; tentative D call: TRBD1 (5 bases). Germline V lookup: CDR1 SGHRS, CDR2 YFSETQ. Trimming took off 4 bases at V and 10 bases at J, with 28 bases between the two ends. The CDR3 consists of 17 residues. CDR3 protein: CASSVTSRVSIDIAQYF. As DNA, the CDR3 is TGCGCCAGCAGCGTAACCTCCAGGGTTTCTATTGATATTGCGCAGTATTTT. The full variable domain, in which reference TRBV5-1 and TRBJ2-3 provide the parts outside the CDR3, is KAGVTQTPRYLIKTRGQQVTLSCSPISGHRSVSWYQQTPGQGLQFLFEYFSETQRNKGNFPGRFSGRQFSNSRSEMNVSTLELGDSALYLCASSVTSRVSIDIAQYFGPGTRLTVL.

The CDR3 here is CASGLVVGAGVLSGNTIYF. DNA of the CDR3: TGTGCTAGTGGTTTGGTAGTTGGTGCCGGTGTGTTGTCTGGAAACACCATATATTTT. V gene TRBV12-5 combines with J gene TRBJ1-3; D gene unclear. The V gene's germline CDR1 is LGHNT and CDR2 FRNRAP. The V gene lost 0 bases and the J gene lost 1 base, with 19 bases spanning the gap. The CDR3 covers 19 residues.

The rearrangement joins TRBV7-2 to TRBJ1-6; 7 bases align to TRBD1. CDR1 and CDR2 from the germline V gene are SGHTA and FQGNSA. The CDR3 totals 14 residues. Germline trimming cut 3 bases from V and 9 bases from J; bases unmatched to any gene: 5. Here the CDR3 reads CASSFQGVISPLHF. The DNA for the CDR3 is TGTGCCAGCAGCTTTCAGGGGGTCATTTCACCCCTCCACTTT.

J is TRBJ1-1 and V is TRBV19, with 9 bases identical to TRBD1. Germline V CDR1 and CDR2: LNHDA, SQIVND (reference sequence). This CDR3 contains 17 residues. Losses at the gene ends were 5 bases for V and 4 bases for J; bases not matched to a gene: 14. The CDR3 bases are TGTGCCAGTAGTCACATCCCGGGACAGGGAAGGGGCACTGAAGCTTTCTTT. Protein sequence: CASSHIPGQGRGTEAFF.

Comment on this clone: The identical CDR3 is also encoded by other nucleotide sequences in the sample. The chain links TRBV12-3 or TRBV12-4 to TRBJ1-1; D might be TRBD1 (5 bases). The CDR3 loop spans 13 amino acids. V was shortened by 3 bases and J by 4 bases, with 9 bases between the two germline ends. This CDR3 reads CASSFWGGTEAFF. The CDR3 DNA reads TGTGCCAGCAGTTTCTGGGGGGGCACTGAAGCTTTCTTT.

CDR3 sequence: CASSVGTIQETQYF. Here the CDR3 DNA reads TGTGCCAGCAGCGTAGGGACAATCCAAGAGACCCAGTACTTC. The rearrangement links TRBV9 to TRBJ2-5, with a tentative D call TRBD1 (5 bases). This CDR3 comprises 14 residues. CDR1 is SGDLS, CDR2 YYNGEE, per germline. Deletions cut 0 bases from V and 1 base from J, with 7 bases between.

This clone was observed a single time. This chain connects TRBV14 to TRBJ2-1; 10 bases agree with TRBD2. The V and J ends lost 1 base and 9 bases, in that order; junction bases with no gene match: 9. The CDR3 totals 16 residues. CDR1 and CDR2 from the germline V gene are SGHDN and FVKESK. CDR3 protein: CASSQVLSSGRGEQFF. The CDR3 nucleotides are TGTGCCAGCAGCCAAGTCTTGTCTAGCGGGAGAGGTGAGCAGTTCTTC.